A selection of T cell receptor beta chains follows, all from one sample in a study of blood T cell repertoires in COVID-19. Here immunoSEQ multiplex PCR was the method, and the copy in TCRdb shows in-frame clones only, minus some. This sample yields 85,000 to 120,000 clones, of which just under 85% are seen a single time; 9.5% to 10% belongs to the top ten. The specimen sequenced was peripheral blood. Receptors originate from a man aged 35-49 years with active or convalescent COVID-19. CDR3s include the opening cysteine and the closing phenylalanine or tryptophan. A D gene is named only where the DNA matches it firmly. Some rows mark clone size as missing; the rest say once, few, many or name a class of expanded clone.

cdr3_nt cdr3_aa d_call clone_size j_call v_call
TGTGCCAGCAGCCAGAGGACAGCTTACACCTTC CASSQRTAYTF . many TRBJ1-2 TRBV6-2/TRBV6-3
TGTGCCAGTAGTATGGTCCCACTTAATGAAAAACTGTTTTTT CASSMVPLNEKLFF . . TRBJ1-4 TRBV19
TGTGCCAGCAGCGGGACCGGGACAGGGTCTAACTATGGCTACACCTTC CASSGTGTGSNYGYTF TRBD1 few TRBJ1-2 TRBV9
TGTGCCAGCTGGCGGGCAGGGGCGGCCGGGGAGCTGTTTTTT CASWRAGAAGELFF . . TRBJ2-2 TRBV6-5
TGCGCCAGCAGCCAAGAGTCTAGCGGGGACCAAGAGACCCAGTACTTC CASSQESSGDQETQYF TRBD2 . TRBJ2-5 TRBV4-1
TGTGCCAGCAGTTACTCTGACAGGGACGCCTACGAGCAGTACTTC CASSYSDRDAYEQYF TRBD1 . TRBJ2-7 TRBV6-5
TGTGCCAGCAGCCAATCCGGGACAGGAACCACCGGGGAGCTGTTTTTT CASSQSGTGTTGELFF TRBD1 once TRBJ2-2 TRBV11-3
TGTGCCAGCAGGGGACTTAGCAGGTCAGAAGATACGCAGTATTTT CASRGLSRSEDTQYF . once TRBJ2-3 TRBV27
TGTGCCAGCAGCTCCGGCTCCTACAATGAGCAGTTCTTC CASSSGSYNEQFF . . TRBJ2-1 TRBV7-2
TGTGCCAGCAGCCAATTGGGACTCCTTAACTATGGCTACACCTTC CASSQLGLLNYGYTF . . TRBJ1-2 TRBV3-1/TRBV3-2
TGTGCCAGCAGCTTACAGGCGAAATCGACCCAGTACTTC CASSLQAKSTQYF . . TRBJ2-5 TRBV7-2
TGTGCCAGCAGCCAAGTTAACGCACATCCCACTGAAGCTTTCTTT CASSQVNAHPTEAFF . . TRBJ1-1 TRBV3-1/TRBV3-2
TGTGCCAGCAGCTCAGTGGCGGAGGAGCTGTTTTTT CASSSVAEELFF . once TRBJ2-2 TRBV11-3
TGTGCCAGCAGGGACAGGGACCTCTCTGGAAACACCATATATTTT CASRDRDLSGNTIYF TRBD1 once TRBJ1-3 TRBV2
TGTGCCAGCAGTGAAGTGGGGACAGGCCGGGATACGCAGTATTTT CASSEVGTGRDTQYF TRBD1 once TRBJ2-3 TRBV6-1
TGTGCCAGCAGCTCCAACACGAACACTGAAGCTTTCTTT CASSSNTNTEAFF . few TRBJ1-1 TRBV11-2
TGTGCCAGCAGCCCCGGACTAGCGGGGGTCTACAATGAGCAGTTCTTC CASSPGLAGVYNEQFF TRBD2 . TRBJ2-1 TRBV13
TGCGCCAGCAGCCAGGGACAGGGGGCGGATGGCTACACCTTC CASSQGQGADGYTF TRBD1 . TRBJ1-2 TRBV5-1
TGTGCCAGCAGTGGGGGGTACGAGCAGTACTTC CASSGGYEQYF . . TRBJ2-7 TRBV3-1/TRBV3-2
TGTGCCAGCAGTGTCGGACAGACACTCAACTACTACGAGCAGTACTTC CASSVGQTLNYYEQYF . . TRBJ2-7 TRBV2
TGTGCCAGCAGTCAGGACAGTGTCAATGAAAAACTGTTTTTT CASSQDSVNEKLFF . . TRBJ1-4 TRBV6-5
TGTGCCAGCAGCTTAGATCCGGGACAGCAAGAGACCCAGTACTTC CASSLDPGQQETQYF TRBD1 . TRBJ2-5 TRBV7-9
TGTGCCAGCAGTTTAAGTGAGACAGGGTCCACTGAAGCTTTCTTT CASSLSETGSTEAFF TRBD1 . TRBJ1-1 TRBV27
TGTGCCAGCAGTGGAAGGGACTCGGGTTACAATGAGCAGTTCTTC CASSGRDSGYNEQFF . . TRBJ2-1 TRBV2
TGTGCCAGCAGCGTAGATTTCGGCACCGGGGAGCTGTTTTTT CASSVDFGTGELFF . . TRBJ2-2 TRBV9
TGTGCCAGCAGCCCAGAAGCCTGGACTGGAAACTACAATGAGCAGTTCTTC CASSPEAWTGNYNEQFF . few TRBJ2-1 TRBV9
TGTGCCAGCTCACCGGGACAGGGTGGTAACGCGCAGTATTTT CASSPGQGGNAQYF TRBD1 . TRBJ2-3 TRBV18
TGCAGCGTTGGAGCGGGACAAAACTATGGCTACACCTTC CSVGAGQNYGYTF . . TRBJ1-2 TRBV29-1
TGCAGCGTTGACTCCCACTTGGGACAGACCTATGGCTACACCTTC CSVDSHLGQTYGYTF TRBD1 . TRBJ1-2 TRBV29-1
TGTGCCAGTAGTATGGGACTTAACTCCTACAATGAGCAGTTCTTC CASSMGLNSYNEQFF . . TRBJ2-1 TRBV19
TGTGCCAGCAGCTTATCGGGTGGGACTAATGAAAAACTGTTTTTT CASSLSGGTNEKLFF . . TRBJ1-4 TRBV7-2
TGTGCCAGCAGCCATTTCGCAGGCCCTAACTATGGCTACACCTTC CASSHFAGPNYGYTF . . TRBJ1-2 TRBV3-1/TRBV3-2
TGTGCCAGCAGTTACTCGAAGCGGGGGGGCCAAGATACGCAGTATTTT CASSYSKRGGQDTQYF TRBD2 . TRBJ2-3 TRBV6-6
TGTGCCAGCAGCCCTCGGGACAGGGTGGCCTATGGCTACACCTTC CASSPRDRVAYGYTF TRBD1 . TRBJ1-2 TRBV5-6
TGTGCCAGCAGTCGAGCGAACACTGAAGCTTTCTTT CASSRANTEAFF . many TRBJ1-1 TRBV6-5
TGTGCCAGCAGTTACTCTGGAACAGGGAACTATGGCTACACCTTC CASSYSGTGNYGYTF . . TRBJ1-2 TRBV6-5
TGTGCCAGCAGCCAAAGCGGGGGGTCCACAGATACGCAGTATTTT CASSQSGGSTDTQYF TRBD2 . TRBJ2-3 TRBV3-1/TRBV3-2
TGTGCCAGCAGTTCCCGGGACAGTACCTACGAGCAGTACTTC CASSSRDSTYEQYF TRBD1 . TRBJ2-7 TRBV27
TGTGCCAGCAGCCAATGGACTACAAACACAGATACGCAGTATTTT CASSQWTTNTDTQYF . . TRBJ2-3 TRBV14
TGTGCCAGCAGTTCACCGGGACAGTTGAACACTGAAGCTTTCTTT CASSSPGQLNTEAFF TRBD1 . TRBJ1-1 TRBV28
TGTGCCACCTCCTTCAGGGTGAACACTGAAGCTTTCTTT CATSFRVNTEAFF . . TRBJ1-1 TRBV12-3/TRBV12-4
TGTGCCAGCAGCTTAGATGAGGCGGGCCGGTATGGCTACACCTTC CASSLDEAGRYGYTF . . TRBJ1-2 TRBV7-9
TGTGCCAGCAGTGACATGGGGACTAGCACCTACGAGCAGTACTTC CASSDMGTSTYEQYF TRBD2 . TRBJ2-7 TRBV6-1
TGTGCCAGTACCCGACTGTTCCTCTCTGGAAACACCATATATTTT CASTRLFLSGNTIYF . . TRBJ1-3 TRBV19
TGCGCCAGCAACCGGACAGAACATAATTCACCCCTCCACTTT CASNRTEHNSPLHF . once TRBJ1-6 TRBV23-1
TGTGCCAGCAGTCAACAGAAAAATCAGCCCCAGCATTTT CASSQQKNQPQHF . . TRBJ1-5 TRBV6-6
TGTGCCACCAGCACTAACAGGGGCCGTGCCTCCTACGAGCAGTACTTC CATSTNRGRASYEQYF TRBD1 . TRBJ2-7 TRBV15
TGTGCCAGCTCGTCTAGCATGGAAAACATTCAGTACTTC CASSSSMENIQYF . . TRBJ2-4 TRBV18
TGTGCCAGCAGCCTCAAGGCGGGGGGGCCCTCGGTGGAGCAGTACTTC CASSLKAGGPSVEQYF TRBD2 . TRBJ2-7 TRBV7-2
TGTGCCAGCAGCCAAGGGGCATCTAACTATGGCTACACCTTC CASSQGASNYGYTF . . TRBJ1-2 TRBV4-2
TGTGCCAGCAGTGAGATGAAAGTAATGGCTCAGCCCCAGCATTTT CASSEMKVMAQPQHF . once TRBJ1-5 TRBV6-1
TGTGCCAGCAGATCTACAGGGGGCCGGGGGCAGTACTTC CASRSTGGRGQYF TRBD1 few TRBJ2-7 TRBV7-2
TGTGCCAGCAGTGGGACAGGGGGACATCAGCCCCAGCATTTT CASSGTGGHQPQHF TRBD1 . TRBJ1-5 TRBV2
TGTGCCAGCAGTGACAGGAACAATCAGCCCCAGCATTTT CASSDRNNQPQHF . . TRBJ1-5 TRBV25-1
TGCGCCAGCAGCTTGGCTGGCCCCTCTGGCAGATTAACCGGGACTGGCCTATATGAGCAGTTCTTC CASSLAGPSGRLTGTGLYEQFF . few TRBJ2-1 TRBV5-1
TGTGCCATACCGGGACATAGCACAGATACGCAGTATTTT CAIPGHSTDTQYF . . TRBJ2-3 TRBV10-3
TGTGCCAGCAGCTTAGGGTCAGGCAAGGCCGGGGAGCTGTTTTTT CASSLGSGKAGELFF . once TRBJ2-2 TRBV7-9
TGTGCCAGTACCCCGGGACAGGGCTATCAGCCCCAGCATTTT CASTPGQGYQPQHF TRBD1 . TRBJ1-5 TRBV19
TGTGCCAGCTCACCTACAGGGTCCTATGGCTACACCTTC CASSPTGSYGYTF . . TRBJ1-2 TRBV18